What follows are 14 T cell receptor beta chains derived from one specimen sequenced in a study of T cells in Graves' hyperthyroidism and ophthalmopathy. RNA transcripts yielded amplified TCR beta CDR3 regions. Carried out on the TCR CDR3, a first-round RT-PCR used the HTBI primer set. TCRdb reanalysed the multiplex PCR reads using MiXCR and keeps one entry per CDR3 protein. The table lists around 760,000 distinct CDR3 sequences, about 35% of them singletons. Sequenced sample: blood. These receptor sequences come from a woman aged 40-49 years with Graves' hyperthyroidism.

V usage is TRBV5-5 and J usage is TRBJ1-2; 10 bases line up with TRBD1. CDR1 and CDR2 from the germline V gene are SGHKS and YYEKEE (reference sequence). The CDR3 runs to 14 residues. Germline trimming cut 0 bases from V and 8 bases from J; bases unmatched to any gene: 4. CDR3 sequence: CASSLGGQGSGYTF. CDR3 nucleotide sequence: TGTGCCAGCAGCTTGGGGGGACAGGGGAGCGGCTACACCTTC. Full variable domain (outside the CDR3, taken from reference TRBV5-5 and TRBJ1-2): DAGVTQSPTHLIKTRGQQVTLRCSPISGHKSVSWYQQVLGQGPQFIFQYYEKEERGRGNFPDRFSARQFPNYSSELNVNALLLGDSALYLCASSLGGQGSGYTFGSGTRLTVV.

The table lists this clonotype with a few counts. V gene TRBV5-1 combines with J gene TRBJ2-2, with 11 positions matching TRBD2. J lost 6 bases, V lost 4 bases, and 17 bases had no gene match. The CDR3 runs 19 residues. Germline V lookup: CDR1 SGHRS, CDR2 YFSETQ. The CDR3 region has the DNA TGCGCCAGCAGCCGACTATTGGGACTAGCGGTACAGGCGGCCGGGGAGCTGTTTTTT. Translated: CASSRLLGLAVQAAGELFF.

The CDR3 DNA is TGTGCCAGCAGCCAAGGTACCTCAGCGAACACTGAAGCTTTCTTT. It specifies CASSQGTSANTEAFF. The V and J genes are TRBV3-1 and TRBJ1-1; D call uncertain. The V end was cut by 1 base, the J end by 1 base, with 10 bases between. The CDR3 runs 15 residues. The germline CDR1 and CDR2 sequences are LGHDT and YNNKEL (reference sequence). Full variable domain (rest looked up from reference TRBV3-1 and TRBJ1-1): DTAVSQTPKYLVTQMGNDKSIKCEQNLGHDTMYWYKQDSKKFLKIMFSYNNKELIINETVPNRFSPKSPDKAHLNLHINSLELGDSAVYFCASSQGTSANTEAFFGQGTRLTVV.

This clonotype was found many times. This chain links TRBV7-2 with TRBJ1-6; tentative D call: TRBD1 (6 bases). Per the germline V gene, CDR1 is SGHTA and CDR2 is FQGNSA. Trimming cost V 8 bases and J 0 bases, with 14 bases left between them. The CDR3 length is 16 residues. For the CDR3, the DNA is TGTGCCAGCCGGGACAACCCTAGCTCCTATAATTCACCCCTCCACTTT. Amino acids: CASRDNPSSYNSPLHF.

The chain couples TRBV6-5 to TRBJ1-2, with D possibly being TRBD1 (5 bases). The CDR3 is made up of 16 amino acids. The germline V gene encodes CDR1 MNHEY and CDR2 SVGAGI. V lost 5 bases and J lost 3, with 19 bases in between. The DNA for the CDR3 is TGTGCCAGCAGTCACACCTCTCTGGGGGGAGACTATGGCTACACCTTC. This gives the protein CASSHTSLGGDYGYTF.

Comments on this clonotype: The junction differs from germline at one of its ends, possibly a read error. The chain uses TRBV10-3 and TRBJ2-5; 7 nucleotides align to TRBD1. Judging by the DNA end, TRBJ2-1 fits better; the J call may be wrong. The CDR3 is made up of 14 amino acids. The V gene's germline CDR1 is ENHRY and CDR2 SYGVKD. CDR3 in DNA: TGTGCCATCAGACGACAGGGTCACTACATTGAGCAGTTCTTC. Protein product: CAIRRQGHYIEQFF.

This chain connects TRBV9 to TRBJ2-5; D is undetermined. Deletions cut 5 bases from V and 4 bases from J, with 15 bases between. The CDR3 consists of 14 residues. Looked up from germline, CDR1 is SGDLS and CDR2 is YYNGEE. As DNA, the CDR3 is TGTGCCAGCAGTGACCCCCGCCGCGGAGAGACCCAGTACTTC. Translation gives CASSDPRRGETQYF. Filled out from reference TRBV9 and TRBJ2-5, the complete variable domain reads DSGVTQTPKHLITATGQRVTLRCSPRSGDLSVYWYQQSLDQGLQFLIQYYNGEERAKGNILERFSAQQFPDLHSELNLSSLELGDSALYFCASSDPRRGETQYFGPGTRLLVL.

This clonotype was recorded many times. The genes are TRBV7-9 and TRBJ2-6; no clear D gene. Germline V lookup: CDR1 SEHNR, CDR2 FQNEAQ (reference sequence). Trimming shortened V by 1 base and J by 2 bases, and 6 bases separated the two germline ends. This CDR3 spans 15 amino acids. CDR3: CASSLVLTGANVLTF. In DNA, the CDR3 is TGTGCCAGCAGCTTAGTATTGACTGGGGCCAACGTCCTGACTTTC.

This clonotype showed up many times. This chain uses TRBV19 with TRBJ1-1; no clear D. The CDR3 contains 13 residues. Trimming took 7 bases from V and 2 from J, leaving 11 bases between them. The germline V gene encodes CDR1 LNHDA and CDR2 SQIVND (reference sequence). The CDR3 DNA reads as TGTGCCAGTAAAACACCGCAAAACACTGAAGCTTTCTTT. Its translation is CASKTPQNTEAFF.

The chain uses TRBV7-9 and TRBJ1-1; perhaps TRBD1 as D (5 bases). CDR1 and CDR2 (germline): SEHNR, FQNEAQ (reference sequence). The CDR3 has 16 amino acids. Trimming took 3 bases from V and 5 from J, leaving 19 bases between them. CDR3: CASSFPLFTGKTEAFF. The CDR3, as DNA: TGTGCCAGCAGCTTCCCACTCTTCACAGGAAAGACTGAAGCTTTCTTT. The entire variable domain, with the rest obtained from reference TRBV7-9 and TRBJ1-1, is as follows: DTGVSQNPRHKITKRGQNVTFRCDPISEHNRLYWYRQTLGQGPEFLTYFQNEAQLEKSRLLSDRFSAERPKGSFSTLEIQRTEQGDSAMYLCASSFPLFTGKTEAFFGQGTRLTVV.

This clonotype was seen ten or more times. The chain uses TRBV18 and TRBJ1-1, with D maybe TRBD1 (6 bases). Germline CDR1 is KGHSH and CDR2 is LQKENI. The V end was cut by 1 base, the J end by 1 base, with 10 bases between. CDR3 length: 15 residues. The CDR3 loop reads CASSPLRDTNTEAFF. The DNA for the CDR3 is TGTGCCAGCTCACCACTTCGGGACACGAACACTGAAGCTTTCTTT.

V and J are TRBV20-1 and TRBJ2-7; maybe TRBD1 (6 bases). The J call may be mistaken, given a closer DNA end match to TRBJ2-1. This CDR3 contains 13 residues. CDR1 is DFQATT and CDR2 is SNEGSKA in the germline V gene (reference sequence). Here the CDR3 reads CSARATGTDEQFF. Written as DNA, the CDR3 is TGCAGTGCTCGGGCGACAGGTACGGATGAGCAGTTCTTC.

Of note for this clonotype: This could be a read error, since a much larger clone is one nucleotide away. The genes are TRBV5-1 and TRBJ1-1, with D unresolved. CDR3 length: 14 amino acids. The germline V gene has CDR1 SGHRS and CDR2 YFSETQ. DNA of the CDR3: TGCGCCAGCAGCTCTTTGGGTGCCGACACTAAAGCTTTCTTT. Amino acid sequence: CASSSLGADTKAFF. The whole variable domain, remainder taken from reference TRBV5-1 and TRBJ1-1, is KAGVTQTPRYLIKTRGQQVTLSCSPISGHRSVSWYQQTPGQGLQFLFEYFSETQRNKGNFPGRFSGRQFSNSRSEMNVSTLELGDSALYLCASSSLGADTKAFFGQGTRLTVV.

The rearrangement uses TRBV6-5 and TRBJ2-6; 13 bases match TRBD2. Germline CDR1 and CDR2: MNHEY and SVGAGI. V dropped 6 bases and J dropped 0; count of bases not matched to a gene: 5. The CDR3 totals 18 residues. The CDR3 region is CASSPGLAGYSGANVLTF. The DNA of the CDR3 is TGTGCCAGCAGCCCGGGACTAGCGGGGTACTCTGGGGCCAACGTCCTGACTTTC.